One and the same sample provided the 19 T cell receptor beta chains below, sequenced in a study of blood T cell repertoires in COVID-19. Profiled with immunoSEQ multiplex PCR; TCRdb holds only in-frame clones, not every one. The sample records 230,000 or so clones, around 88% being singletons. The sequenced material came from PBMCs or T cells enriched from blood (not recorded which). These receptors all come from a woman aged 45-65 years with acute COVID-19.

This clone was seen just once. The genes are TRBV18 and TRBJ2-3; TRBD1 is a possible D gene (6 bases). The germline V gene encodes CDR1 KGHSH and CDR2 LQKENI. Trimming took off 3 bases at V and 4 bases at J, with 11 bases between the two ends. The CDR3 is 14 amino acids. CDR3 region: CASSPTGGADTQYF. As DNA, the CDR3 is TGTGCCAGCTCACCGACAGGTGGGGCAGATACGCAGTATTTT.

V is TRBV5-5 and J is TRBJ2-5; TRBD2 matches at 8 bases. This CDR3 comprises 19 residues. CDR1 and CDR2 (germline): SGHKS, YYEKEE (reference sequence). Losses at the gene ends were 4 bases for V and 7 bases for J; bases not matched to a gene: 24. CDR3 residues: CASSHRGQQDQTSAGTQYF. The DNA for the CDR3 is TGTGCCAGCAGCCACCGGGGGCAACAAGACCAGACTAGCGCGGGGACCCAGTACTTC.

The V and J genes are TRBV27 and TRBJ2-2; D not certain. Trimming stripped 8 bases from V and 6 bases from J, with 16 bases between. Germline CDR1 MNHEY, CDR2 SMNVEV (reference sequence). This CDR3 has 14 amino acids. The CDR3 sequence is CASRLGSLAGELFF. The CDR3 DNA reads TGTGCCAGCCGACTTGGCAGTTTAGCCGGGGAGCTGTTTTTT.

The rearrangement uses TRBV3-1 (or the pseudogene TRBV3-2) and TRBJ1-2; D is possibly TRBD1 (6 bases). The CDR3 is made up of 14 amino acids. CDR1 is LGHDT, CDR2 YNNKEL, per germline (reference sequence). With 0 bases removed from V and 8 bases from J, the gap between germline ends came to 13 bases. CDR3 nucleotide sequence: TGTGCCAGCAGCCAAGACAGGGGAGCTTACGGCTACACCTTC. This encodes CASSQDRGAYGYTF.

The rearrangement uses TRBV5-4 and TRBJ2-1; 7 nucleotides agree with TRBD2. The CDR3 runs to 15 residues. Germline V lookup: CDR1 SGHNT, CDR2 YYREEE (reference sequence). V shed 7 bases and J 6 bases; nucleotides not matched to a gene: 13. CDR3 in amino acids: CASHQGGRGGNEQFF. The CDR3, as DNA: TGTGCCAGCCATCAAGGCGGGAGAGGAGGCAATGAGCAGTTCTTC.

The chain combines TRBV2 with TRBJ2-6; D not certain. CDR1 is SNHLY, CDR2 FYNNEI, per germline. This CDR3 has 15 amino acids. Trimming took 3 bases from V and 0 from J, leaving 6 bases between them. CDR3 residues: CASSEALSGANVLTF. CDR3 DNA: TGTGCCAGCAGTGAGGCCCTCTCTGGGGCCAACGTCCTGACTTTC.

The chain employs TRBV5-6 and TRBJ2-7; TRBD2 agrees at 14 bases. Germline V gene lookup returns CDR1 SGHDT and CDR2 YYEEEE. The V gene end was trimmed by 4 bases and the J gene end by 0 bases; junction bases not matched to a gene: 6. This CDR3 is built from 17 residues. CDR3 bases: TGTGCCAGCAGCCAAGGACTAGCGGGAGGTAGCTCCTACGAGCAGTACTTC. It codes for CASSQGLAGGSSYEQYF.

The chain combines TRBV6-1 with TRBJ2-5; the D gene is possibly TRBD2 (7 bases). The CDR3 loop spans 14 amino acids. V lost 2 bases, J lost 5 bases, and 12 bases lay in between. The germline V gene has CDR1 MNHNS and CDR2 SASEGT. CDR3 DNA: TGTGCCAGCAGTGAACCGGGGGGCGAGGAGACCCAGTACTTC. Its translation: CASSEPGGEETQYF.

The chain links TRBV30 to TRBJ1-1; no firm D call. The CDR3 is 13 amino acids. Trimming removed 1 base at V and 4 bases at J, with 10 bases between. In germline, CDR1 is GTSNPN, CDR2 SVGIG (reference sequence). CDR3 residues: CAWSASQTTEAFF. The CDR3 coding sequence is TGTGCCTGGAGTGCATCACAGACCACTGAAGCTTTCTTT.

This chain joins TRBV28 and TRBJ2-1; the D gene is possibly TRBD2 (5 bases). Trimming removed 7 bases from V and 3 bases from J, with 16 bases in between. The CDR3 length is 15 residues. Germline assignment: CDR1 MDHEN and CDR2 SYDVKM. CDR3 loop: CASTESGKGYNEQFF. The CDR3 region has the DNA TGTGCCAGCACCGAGAGCGGAAAAGGCTACAATGAGCAGTTCTTC.

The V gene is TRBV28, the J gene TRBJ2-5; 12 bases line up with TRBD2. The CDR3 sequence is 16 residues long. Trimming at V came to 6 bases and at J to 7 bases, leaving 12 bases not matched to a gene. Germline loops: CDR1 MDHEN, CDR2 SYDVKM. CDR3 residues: CASSLRLAGAFGTQYF. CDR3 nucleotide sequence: TGTGCCAGCAGCTTGAGACTAGCGGGAGCGTTTGGGACCCAGTACTTC.

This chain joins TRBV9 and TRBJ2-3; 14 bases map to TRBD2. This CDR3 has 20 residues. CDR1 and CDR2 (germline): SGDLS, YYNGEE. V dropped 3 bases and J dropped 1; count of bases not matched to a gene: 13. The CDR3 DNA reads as TGTGCCAGCAGCGCTGGCCTCGGGACTAGCGGGAGTTTCCGCACAGATACGCAGTATTTT. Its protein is CASSAGLGTSGSFRTDTQYF.

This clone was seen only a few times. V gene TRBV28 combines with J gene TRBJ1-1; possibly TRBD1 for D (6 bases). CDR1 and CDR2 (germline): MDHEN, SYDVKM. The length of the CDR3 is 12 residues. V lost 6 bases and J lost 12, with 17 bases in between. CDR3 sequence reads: CASSLRGQGTFF. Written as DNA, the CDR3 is TGTGCCAGCAGCCTCAGGGGCCAGGGAACTTTCTTT. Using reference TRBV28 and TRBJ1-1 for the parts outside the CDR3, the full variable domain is DVKVTQSSRYLVKRTGEKVFLECVQDMDHENMFWYRQDPGLGLRLIYFSYDVKMKEKGDIPEGYSVSREKKERFSLILESASTNQTSMYLCASSLRGQGTFFGQGTRLTVV.

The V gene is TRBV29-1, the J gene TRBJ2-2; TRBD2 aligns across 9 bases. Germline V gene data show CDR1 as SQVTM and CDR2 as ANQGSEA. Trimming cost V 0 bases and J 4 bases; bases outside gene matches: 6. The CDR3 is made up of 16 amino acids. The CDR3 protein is CSVEDSGLASTGELFF. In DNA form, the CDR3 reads TGCAGCGTTGAAGATTCGGGACTAGCCAGCACCGGGGAGCTGTTTTTT.

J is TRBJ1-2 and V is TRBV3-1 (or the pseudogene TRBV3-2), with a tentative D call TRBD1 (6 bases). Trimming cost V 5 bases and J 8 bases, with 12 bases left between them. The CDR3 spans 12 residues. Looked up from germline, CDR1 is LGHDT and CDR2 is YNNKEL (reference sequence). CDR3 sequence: CASSEQGGGYTF. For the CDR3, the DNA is TGTGCCAGCAGCGAACAGGGTGGAGGCTACACCTTC.

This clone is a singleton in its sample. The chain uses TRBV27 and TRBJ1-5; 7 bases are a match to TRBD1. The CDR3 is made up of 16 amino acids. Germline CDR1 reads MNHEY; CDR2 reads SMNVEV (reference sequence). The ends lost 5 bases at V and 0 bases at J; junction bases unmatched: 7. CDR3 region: CASSPSQGDSNQPQHF. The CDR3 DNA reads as TGTGCCAGCAGTCCTAGCCAGGGGGATAGCAATCAGCCCCAGCATTTT.

In DNA form, the CDR3 reads TGTGCCAGCAGCTTAAATGGACTCTCTCCCAACTACGAGCAGTACTTC. Its translation: CASSLNGLSPNYEQYF. The V call is TRBV11-2, the J call TRBJ2-7, with D possibly TRBD2 on 5 matching bases. This CDR3 has 16 residues. V lost 2 bases, J lost 3 bases, and 17 bases lay in between. Per germline, CDR1 SGHAT and CDR2 FQNNGV.

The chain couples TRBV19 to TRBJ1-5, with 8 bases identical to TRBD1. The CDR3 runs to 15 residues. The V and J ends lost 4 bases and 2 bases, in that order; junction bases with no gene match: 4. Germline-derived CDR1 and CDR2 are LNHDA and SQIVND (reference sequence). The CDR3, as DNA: TGTGCCAGTAGTACGGACAGGGTAGGCAATCAGCCCCAGCATTTT. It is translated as CASSTDRVGNQPQHF.

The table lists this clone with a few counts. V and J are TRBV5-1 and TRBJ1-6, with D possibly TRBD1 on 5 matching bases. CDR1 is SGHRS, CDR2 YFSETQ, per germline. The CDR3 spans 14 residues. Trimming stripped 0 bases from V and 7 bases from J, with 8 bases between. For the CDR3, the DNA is TGCGCCAGCAGCTTGGTTCCAGGGAATTCACCCCTCCACTTT. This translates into CASSLVPGNSPLHF.